These 8 T cell receptor beta chains came from one sample sequenced in a study of beta chain features in type 1 diabetes. As every portion of the isolated RNA was reverse transcribed, the sequencing read expressed TCRB transcripts. Only in-frame clones appear in the TCRdb table, and some are missing; sequencing was by immunoSEQ multiplex PCR. The data show a few hundred thousand clones, 14% seen once. The source material was naive CD4+ T cells from blood. These TCRs come from a man under 40 in good health.

In this sample, this clone turned up once. The chain carries TRBV9 and TRBJ1-2; no firm D call. Germline loops: CDR1 SGDLS, CDR2 YYNGEE. CDR3 length: 12 amino acids. Trimming shortened V by 3 bases and J by 7 bases, and 10 bases separated the two germline ends. The CDR3 is CASSAVSSGYTF. CDR3 DNA sequence: TGTGCCAGCAGCGCGGTAAGCAGTGGCTACACCTTC.

This clone was seen a handful of times. The chain has TRBV9 and TRBJ1-1; no definite D call. The germline V gene has CDR1 SGDLS and CDR2 YYNGEE. Trimming shortened V by 0 bases and J by 1 base, and 7 bases separated the two germline ends. The CDR3 consists of 14 residues. CDR3 sequence reads: CASSVAQTNTEAFF. DNA for the CDR3: TGTGCCAGCAGCGTAGCACAGACGAACACTGAAGCTTTCTTT.

The V call is TRBV30, the J call TRBJ2-3; 8 bases align to TRBD2. The germline V gene has CDR1 GTSNPN and CDR2 SVGIG (reference sequence). V was pared by 1 base and J by 0 bases, with 6 bases of the junction left unmatched. The CDR3 is 16 amino acids. CDR3 loop: CAWSGSGSFSTDTQYF. CDR3 nucleotides: TGTGCCTGGAGTGGCAGCGGGAGCTTTAGCACAGATACGCAGTATTTT.

In its sample, this clone was seen a few times. The chain has TRBV19 and TRBJ1-2, with D possibly TRBD1 on 5 matching bases. Germline CDR1 reads LNHDA; CDR2 reads SQIVND (reference sequence). This CDR3 is 13 amino acids long. V gave up 5 bases and J gave up 2 bases, with 9 bases separating them. CDR3: CASSVAGNYGYTF. The CDR3 DNA sequence: TGTGCCAGTAGTGTCGCAGGGAACTATGGCTACACCTTC. Drawing the rest from reference TRBV19 and TRBJ1-2, the complete variable domain is DGGITQSPKYLFRKEGQNVTLSCEQNLNHDAMYWYRQDPGQGLRLIYYSQIVNDFQKGDIAEGYSVSREKKESFPLTVTSAQKNPTAFYLCASSVAGNYGYTFGSGTRLTVV.

The sample holds a few counts of this clone. The J gene is TRBJ1-5, the V gene TRBV29-1, with 7 nucleotides matching TRBD1. V was pared by 4 bases and J by 7 bases, with 7 bases of the junction left unmatched. The CDR3 extends over 13 amino acids. The V gene's germline CDR1 is SQVTM and CDR2 ANQGSEA. CDR3: CSVGGGGEQPQHF. The CDR3 DNA reads TGCAGCGTTGGAGGAGGGGGCGAACAGCCCCAGCATTTT.

V gene TRBV9 combines with J gene TRBJ1-1; possible D gene TRBD1, 6 bases. Germline-derived CDR1 and CDR2 are SGDLS and YYNGEE. V was clipped by 3 bases and J by 0 bases, with 12 bases between them. The CDR3 is made up of 15 amino acids. CDR3 DNA sequence: TGTGCCAGCAGCGCGGGGACATCCATGAACACTGAAGCTTTCTTT. Its translation is CASSAGTSMNTEAFF. Full variable domain (outside the CDR3, taken from reference TRBV9 and TRBJ1-1): DSGVTQTPKHLITATGQRVTLRCSPRSGDLSVYWYQQSLDQGLQFLIQYYNGEERAKGNILERFSAQQFPDLHSELNLSSLELGDSALYFCASSAGTSMNTEAFFGQGTRLTVV.

V and J are TRBV14 and TRBJ2-3; no clear D gene. CDR1 is SGHDN and CDR2 is FVKESK in the germline V gene. This CDR3 region has 15 residues. Trimming took off 1 base at V and 2 bases at J, with 10 bases between the two ends. The CDR3 loop reads CASSQGPRTTDTQYF. The CDR3 coding sequence is TGTGCCAGCAGCCAAGGGCCGAGAACCACAGATACGCAGTATTTT.

The rearrangement joins TRBV4-3 to TRBJ2-5; 11 bases agree with TRBD2. Trimming cost V 5 bases and J 4 bases; bases outside gene matches: 6. This CDR3 contains 15 residues. CDR1 is LGHNA, CDR2 YSLEER, per germline. CDR3 sequence reads: CASSLGSGRGETQYF. The CDR3 nucleotides are TGCGCCAGCAGCTTAGGTAGCGGGAGGGGAGAGACCCAGTACTTC.